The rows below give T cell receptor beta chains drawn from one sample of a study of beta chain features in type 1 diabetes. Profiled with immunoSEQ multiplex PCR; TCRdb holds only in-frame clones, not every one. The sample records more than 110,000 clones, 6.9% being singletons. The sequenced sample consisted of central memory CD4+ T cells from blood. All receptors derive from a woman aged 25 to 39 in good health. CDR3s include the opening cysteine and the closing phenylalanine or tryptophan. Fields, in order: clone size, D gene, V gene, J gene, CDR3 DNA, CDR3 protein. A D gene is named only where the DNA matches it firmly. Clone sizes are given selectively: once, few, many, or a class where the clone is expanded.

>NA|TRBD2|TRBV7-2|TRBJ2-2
TGTGCCAGCAGCTTAGGTCGGACTAGCCCCAAGGGCGGGGAGCTGTTTTTT
CASSLGRTSPKGGELFF
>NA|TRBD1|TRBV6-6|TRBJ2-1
TGTGCCAGCAGACCCACTGCAGACAGGGGCCATGAGCAGTTCTTC
CASRPTADRGHEQFF
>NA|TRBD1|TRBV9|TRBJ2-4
TGTGCCGGCGGTGGTGGACAGGGTGGCAAAAACATTCAGTACTTC
CAGGGGQGGKNIQYF
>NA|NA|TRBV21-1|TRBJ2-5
TGTGCCAGCAGCAAAGGGACTAGCGGGAGGGAGCACGAGACCCAGTACTTC
CASSKGTSGREHETQYF
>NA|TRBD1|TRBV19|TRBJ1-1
TGTGCCAGTAGCGACCAAGGGGGCGCCGGCACTGAAGCTTTCTTT
CASSDQGGAGTEAFF
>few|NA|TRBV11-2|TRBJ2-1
TGTGCCAGCAGCTTAGTCGGGAGTAATGGCAATGAGCAGTTCTTC
CASSLVGSNGNEQFF
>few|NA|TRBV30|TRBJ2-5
TGTGCCTGCCCGGGAGTGGGAGTTGAGACCCAGTACTTC
CACPGVGVETQYF
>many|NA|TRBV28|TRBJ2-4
TGTGCCAGCAGTTTCCCTCAGACAGGTTTTGGCATTCAGTACTTC
CASSFPQTGFGIQYF
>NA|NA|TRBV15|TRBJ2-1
TGTGCCACCAGCAGACGACTATCCTACAATGAGCAGTTCTTC
CATSRRLSYNEQFF
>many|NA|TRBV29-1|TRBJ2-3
TGCAGCGTTGGACCGAGCCGGGCAGATACGCAGTATTTT
CSVGPSRADTQYF
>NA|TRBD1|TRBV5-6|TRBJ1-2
TGTGCCAGCAGCTTGGCAGGACAGGGGGGCTATGGCTACACCTTC
CASSLAGQGGYGYTF
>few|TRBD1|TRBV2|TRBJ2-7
TGTGCCAGCAGTAGGTTGGGACAGTCCTACGAGCAGTACTTC
CASSRLGQSYEQYF
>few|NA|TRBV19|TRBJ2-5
TGTGCCAGTAGCTACGCGGGGGCGTCCGAGACCCAGTACTTC
CASSYAGASETQYF
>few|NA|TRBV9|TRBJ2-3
TGTGCCAGCAGCGTAGCTCCCACGGCAGATACGCAGTATTTT
CASSVAPTADTQYF
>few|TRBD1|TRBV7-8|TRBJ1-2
TGTGCCAGCAGCTTGGCCGGGACAGGGTGGCGGGGCTACACCTTC
CASSLAGTGWRGYTF
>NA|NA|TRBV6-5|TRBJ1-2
TGTGCCAGCAGTTACGAACAGGGATCTACTGGCTACACCTTC
CASSYEQGSTGYTF
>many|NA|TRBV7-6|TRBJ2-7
TGTGCCAGCAGCTTAGGAGAGATGGTCGAGCAGTACTTC
CASSLGEMVEQYF
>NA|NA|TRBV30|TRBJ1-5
TGTGCCTTCTCCCCGGGACACCTTAATCAGCCCCAGCATTTT
CAFSPGHLNQPQHF
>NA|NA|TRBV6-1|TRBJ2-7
TGTGCCAGCAAGGAGGAACCTATCTCCTACGAGCAGTACTTC
CASKEEPISYEQYF
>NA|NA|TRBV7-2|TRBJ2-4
TGTGCCAGCAGCTCCCAGGGTGGGTTTGCCAAAAACATTCAGTACTTC
CASSSQGGFAKNIQYF
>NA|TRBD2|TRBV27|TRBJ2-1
TGTGCCAGCAGTGACCTCCTAGCGGGAGTCTCCTCGGCATACAATGAGCAGTTCTTC
CASSDLLAGVSSAYNEQFF
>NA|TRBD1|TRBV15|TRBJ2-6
TGTGCCACCAGCAGGGACAGGGGAAGAGGGGCCAACGTCCTGACTTTC
CATSRDRGRGANVLTF
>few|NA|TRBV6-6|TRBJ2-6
TGTGCCAGCAGCCCCCTCGGTGAGTCTGGGGCCAACGTCCTGACTTTC
CASSPLGESGANVLTF
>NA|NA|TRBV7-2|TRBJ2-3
TGTGCCAGCAGCCGCTTACGGGGGAGCACAGATACGCAGTATTTT
CASSRLRGSTDTQYF
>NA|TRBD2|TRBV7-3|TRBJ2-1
TGTGCCAGCAGCCAGTCCGGGACTAGCGGGAGGGCGTTCTTC
CASSQSGTSGRAFF
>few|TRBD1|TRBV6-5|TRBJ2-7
TGTGCCAGCAATGCGCCCCGGGACAGAGCCTACGAGCAGTACTTC
CASNAPRDRAYEQYF
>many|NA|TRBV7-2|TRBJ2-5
TGTGCCAGCAGCTTTAGTCGACTAGGGTGGGAGACCCAGTACTTC
CASSFSRLGWETQYF
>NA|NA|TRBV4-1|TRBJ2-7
TGCGCCAGCAGCCAAGATCCGAGCAGGGATACCTACGAGCAGTACTTC
CASSQDPSRDTYEQYF
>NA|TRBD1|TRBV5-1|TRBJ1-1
TGCGCCAGCAGCCTAACGGACAGGGAAGCTTTCTTT
CASSLTDREAFF
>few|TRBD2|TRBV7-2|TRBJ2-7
TGTGCCAGCAGCCCCCGGGGGAGCGGGGTAGGCTCCTACGAGCAGTACTTC
CASSPRGSGVGSYEQYF
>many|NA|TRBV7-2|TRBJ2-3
TGTGCCAGCAGCTTAGTCCACACAGATACGCAGTATTTT
CASSLVHTDTQYF
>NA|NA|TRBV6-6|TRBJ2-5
TGTGCCAGCAGAACTGGACAGAACCAAGAGACCCAGTACTTC
CASRTGQNQETQYF
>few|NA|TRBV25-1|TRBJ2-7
TGTGCCAGCAGTCCAGAGGGTTCGAAGACCCGTACCCCGGAGCAGTACTTC
CASSPEGSKTRTPEQYF
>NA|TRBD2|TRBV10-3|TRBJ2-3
TGTGCCATCAGTGAGGGGACTAGCGGGAGTCCTGATACGCAGTATTTT
CAISEGTSGSPDTQYF
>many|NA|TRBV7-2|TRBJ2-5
TGTGCCAGCAGCGCCGCGGGCCGGGGGGAGACCCAGTACTTC
CASSAAGRGETQYF
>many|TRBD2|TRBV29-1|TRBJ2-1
TGCAGCGTTGATAGCGGGTACAATGAGCAGTTCTTC
CSVDSGYNEQFF
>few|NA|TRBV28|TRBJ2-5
TGTGCCAGCAGTTTTCAAGGGGACCAAGAGACCCAGTACTTC
CASSFQGDQETQYF
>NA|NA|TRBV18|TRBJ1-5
TGTGCCAGCTCACCAAATCGGGAGAGCAATCAGCCCCAGCATTTT
CASSPNRESNQPQHF
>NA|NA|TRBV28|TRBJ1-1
TGTGCCAGCAGTTTAACAGGGATTACTGAAGCTTTCTTT
CASSLTGITEAFF
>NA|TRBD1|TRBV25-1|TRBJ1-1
TGTGCCAGCATCCGGGACAGCCCTGGGGGCTTGAACACTGAAGCTTTCTTT
CASIRDSPGGLNTEAFF
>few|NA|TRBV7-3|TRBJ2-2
TGTGCCAGCAGCTTAAACTCGAACGGGAGAGGTACCGGGGAGCTGTTTTTT
CASSLNSNGRGTGELFF
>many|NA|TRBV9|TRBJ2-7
TGTGCCAGCAGCACCGACAACTACGAGCAGTACTTC
CASSTDNYEQYF
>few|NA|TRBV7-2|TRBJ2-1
TGTGCCAGCAGCTTAGCCCCGTTACAGGACTATAGGCAGTTCTTC
CASSLAPLQDYRQFF
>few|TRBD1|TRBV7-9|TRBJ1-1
TGTGCCAGCAGCCTTACTACAGGGGGCACTGAAGCTTTCTTT
CASSLTTGGTEAFF
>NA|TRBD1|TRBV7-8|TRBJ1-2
TGTGCCAGCAGCTTGAGACAGGGGGACGGCTACACCTTC
CASSLRQGDGYTF
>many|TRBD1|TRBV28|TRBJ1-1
TGTGCCACGAGAGGGACAGCCTTAGGGAACACTGAAGCTTTCTTT
CATRGTALGNTEAFF
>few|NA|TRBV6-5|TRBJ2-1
TGTGCCAGCAGTTATGAGCTCAGCGGGGAGCAGTTCTTC
CASSYELSGEQFF
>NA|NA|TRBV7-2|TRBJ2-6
TGTGCCAGCAGCTCCCTTGAGGCTGGGGCCAACGTCCTGACTTTC
CASSSLEAGANVLTF
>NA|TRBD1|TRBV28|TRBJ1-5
TGTGCCAGCAGTTTATTCGGCAGGGGGAGCGGTAGCAATCAGCCCCAGCATTTT
CASSLFGRGSGSNQPQHF
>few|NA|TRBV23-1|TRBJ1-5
TGCGCCAGCAGTCGACGACAGGCCGATCAGCCCCAGCATTTT
CASSRRQADQPQHF
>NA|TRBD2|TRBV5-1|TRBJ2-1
TGCGCCAGCAGCTCTATACTAGCGGGAGGGCCAGAGGGTGAGCAGTTCTTC
CASSSILAGGPEGEQFF
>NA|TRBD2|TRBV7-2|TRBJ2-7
TGTGCCAGCAGCAGCTCCGGGGGGGCCTACGAGCAGTACTTC
CASSSSGGAYEQYF
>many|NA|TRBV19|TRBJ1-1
TGTGCCAGTAGACCACAGGGAGGGGACACTGAAGCTTTCTTT
CASRPQGGDTEAFF